Sequencing of this T cell receptor (beta chain) was carried out in a study of PD-1 blockade in classical Hodgkin lymphoma. The germline CDR1 and CDR2 sequences are MDHEN and SYDVKM. V dropped 6 bases and J dropped 3; count of bases not matched to a gene: 5. The CDR3 has 13 amino acids. Sequenced by immunoSEQ multiplex PCR; TCRdb stores in-frame clones only, minus some. The sample includes over 80,000 clones, roughly 92% seen only once; the top ten take less than 3%. Exposure to brentuximab vedotin varied, and each patient had relapsed following autologous stem cell transplantation. A word on this clone: Other nucleotide sequences from this sample produce the same CDR3.

The specimen was peripheral blood mononuclear cells (PBMCs), collected at baseline. The V gene is TRBV28, the J gene TRBJ2-7; 7 positions agree with TRBD1. The source of this sequence is a human donor with classical Hodgkin lymphoma. Here the CDR3 reads CASRLGTDYEQYF. DNA of the CDR3: TGTGCCAGCAGATTAGGGACAGACTACGAGCAGTACTTC. The whole variable domain, remainder taken from reference TRBV28 and TRBJ2-7, is DVKVTQSSRYLVKRTGEKVFLECVQDMDHENMFWYRQDPGLGLRLIYFSYDVKMKEKGDIPEGYSVSREKKERFSLILESASTNQTSMYLCASRLGTDYEQYFGPGTRLTVT.